This is a list of T cell receptor beta chains from one sample in a study of cytomegalovirus exposure and HLA in healthy donors. Profiling relied on immunoSEQ multiplex PCR, and the TCRdb table lists in-frame clones only, not all of them. The sample comprises fewer than 200,000 clones, over 60% of which are singletons, and 2.5% to 3% rests with the top ten. The material sequenced was PBMCs. The receptors here all came from a woman aged 30 to 39 in good health and CMV-seronegative. Each CDR3 is given with its conserved first and last residue. The D gene is left open where the match is weak. Size is stated for part of the rows, as once, few or many counts, or as a class when the clone is expanded.

>TRBJ2-3|TRBV27|-|TRBD2
CASRVAGGPDTQYF
TGTGCCAGTAGGGTAGCGGGGGGGCCCGATACGCAGTATTTT
>TRBJ1-1|TRBV28|-|-
CASSFPWGRGEDTEAFF
TGTGCCAGCAGTTTTCCTTGGGGGAGGGGCGAGGACACTGAAGCTTTCTTT
>TRBJ2-1|TRBV6-5|-|TRBD2
CASSFGLAGEQFF
TGTGCCAGCAGTTTCGGACTAGCTGGTGAGCAGTTCTTC
>TRBJ2-1|TRBV30|-|TRBD1
CAWSRGPGEQFF
TGTGCCTGGAGTAGGGGGCCAGGTGAGCAGTTCTTC
>TRBJ1-5|TRBV27|-|-
CASSLGGGYQPQHF
TGTGCCAGCAGTTTAGGGGGGGGTTATCAGCCCCAGCATTTT
>TRBJ2-3|TRBV12-5|-|TRBD1
CASGLYPSAGQEGGTDTQYF
TGTGCTAGTGGTTTGTACCCGTCCGCGGGACAGGAGGGGGGCACAGATACGCAGTATTTT
>TRBJ2-7|TRBV28|-|TRBD2
CASSGLAGLSYEQYF
TGTGCCAGCAGTGGACTAGCGGGATTGTCCTACGAGCAGTACTTC
>TRBJ1-1|TRBV28|-|TRBD1
CASSSQGAGTEAFF
TGTGCCAGCAGTTCCCAGGGGGCTGGCACTGAAGCTTTCTTT
>TRBJ1-4|TRBV4-3|-|TRBD1
CASSQLGQGSNEKLFF
TGCGCCAGCAGCCAACTAGGACAGGGGTCTAATGAAAAACTGTTTTTT
>TRBJ1-5|TRBV19|few|-
CASSIPGGRANQPQHF
TGTGCCAGTAGTATTCCGGGGGGGCGGGCAAATCAGCCCCAGCATTTT
>TRBJ1-6|TRBV2|-|-
CASSENSQGISPLHF
TGTGCCAGCAGTGAAAATTCCCAGGGGATTTCACCCCTCCACTTT
>TRBJ1-5|TRBV28|few|-
CASSPLTEGNQPQHF
TGTGCCAGCAGTCCGTTGACCGAGGGCAATCAGCCCCAGCATTTT
>TRBJ2-5|TRBV5-6|-|-
CASSSTGQQETQYF
TGTGCCAGCAGCTCGACCGGACAGCAAGAGACCCAGTACTTC
>TRBJ2-7|TRBV5-6|once|-
CASSSSPRTQEQYF
TGTGCCAGCAGCTCTAGCCCTAGAACTCAGGAGCAGTACTTC
>TRBJ2-3|TRBV5-1|once|TRBD1
CASRSRGTGASTDTQYF
TGCGCCAGCAGATCTCGGGGGACAGGGGCGAGCACAGATACGCAGTATTTT
>TRBJ2-3|TRBV4-2|-|-
CASSQARGRGASTDTQYF
TGTGCCAGCAGCCAGGCGAGGGGGCGGGGAGCTAGCACAGATACGCAGTATTTT
>TRBJ2-5|TRBV7-2|-|TRBD2
CASSLQQASGETQYF
TGTGCCAGCAGCTTACAACAGGCTAGCGGGGAGACCCAGTACTTC
>TRBJ2-3|TRBV11-2|-|-
CASSLKQSTDTQYF
TGTGCCAGCAGCTTAAAACAGAGCACAGATACGCAGTATTTT
>TRBJ2-1|TRBV7-9|-|-
CASSHLAYEQFF
TGTGCCAGCAGCCACCTAGCCTATGAGCAGTTCTTC
>TRBJ2-5|TRBV25-1|-|TRBD2
CASTASGVPETQYF
TGTGCCAGCACCGCCAGCGGGGTTCCAGAGACCCAGTACTTC
>TRBJ1-1|TRBV7-8|-|TRBD1
CASSFGTATMNTEAFF
TGTGCCAGCAGCTTCGGGACAGCGACGATGAACACTGAAGCTTTCTTT
>TRBJ2-7|TRBV2|few|TRBD2
CASTRGDYSYEQYF
TGTGCCAGCACTAGAGGGGACTACTCCTACGAGCAGTACTTC
>TRBJ1-1|TRBV27|-|-
CASSLEPKNTEAFF
TGTGCCAGCAGCTTAGAGCCTAAGAACACTGAAGCTTTCTTT
>TRBJ2-2|TRBV10-2|-|TRBD1
CASCIRIQGADTGELFF
TGCGCCAGCTGCATCCGGATACAGGGGGCCGACACCGGGGAGCTGTTTTTT
>TRBJ1-2|TRBV4-3|-|-
CASSHPQTTDTYGYTF
TGCGCCAGCAGCCATCCCCAGACGACAGATACCTATGGCTACACCTTC
>TRBJ2-3|TRBV7-3|-|-
CASSPQGEADTQYF
TGTGCCAGCAGCCCCCAGGGTGAGGCAGATACGCAGTATTTT
>TRBJ2-5|TRBV27|-|TRBD1
CASSSTQTGIETQYF
TGTGCCAGCAGTTCGACCCAGACAGGGATCGAGACCCAGTACTTC
>TRBJ1-2|TRBV7-9|-|TRBD1
CASSSPLDRNYGYTF
TGTGCCAGCAGCTCACCCCTGGACAGGAACTATGGCTACACCTTC
>TRBJ1-1|TRBV4-1|-|-
CASSLREENTEAFF
TGCGCCAGCAGCCTTCGGGAGGAGAACACTGAAGCTTTCTTT
>TRBJ1-1|TRBV7-2|-|-
CASSLGRQNTEAFF
TGTGCCAGCAGCTTAGGAAGACAGAACACTGAAGCTTTCTTT
>TRBJ1-1|TRBV28|few|-
CASSLYSINTEAFF
TGTGCCAGCAGTTTATACAGCATTAACACTGAAGCTTTCTTT
>TRBJ2-7|TRBV5-6|-|TRBD2
CASSLAGLAGAYEQYF
TGTGCCAGCAGCTTGGCTGGACTAGCGGGGGCCTACGAGCAGTACTTC
>TRBJ2-7|TRBV29-1|few|-
CSVEVDMFILF
TGCAGCGTTGAAGTGGACATGTTCATCCTTTTC
>TRBJ1-1|TRBV18|-|-
CASSLTADTEAFF
TGTGCCAGCTCACTCACAGCCGACACTGAAGCTTTCTTT
>TRBJ2-5|TRBV7-6|-|TRBD1
CASSPDRDQETQYF
TGTGCCAGCAGCCCCGACAGGGATCAAGAGACCCAGTACTTC
>TRBJ1-3|TRBV7-9|-|-
CASTDGGNTIYF
TGTGCCAGCACCGACGGGGGAAACACCATATATTTT
>TRBJ1-3|TRBV5-8|once|TRBD1
CASSVGTVSSGNTIYF
TGTGCCAGCAGCGTGGGGACAGTAAGCTCTGGAAACACCATATATTTT
>TRBJ2-3|TRBV6-4|-|-
CASSAGPRLYF
TGTGCCAGCAGCGCTGGGCCCCGGCTGTATTTT
>TRBJ1-3|TRBV9|many|-
CASSPGVSGNTIYF
TGTGCCAGCAGCCCGGGGGTCTCTGGAAACACCATATATTTT
>TRBJ1-1|TRBV10-3|-|TRBD1
CATRDRQNTEAFF
TGTGCCACGAGGGACAGGCAGAACACTGAAGCTTTCTTT
>TRBJ1-1|TRBV2|-|-
CASSELQGYTEAFF
TGTGCCAGCAGCGAGCTACAGGGATACACTGAAGCTTTCTTT
>TRBJ1-1|TRBV19|once|TRBD1
CASSPRGTGAEAFF
TGTGCCAGTAGTCCCAGGGGGACAGGGGCTGAAGCTTTCTTT
>TRBJ2-7|TRBV7-9|once|TRBD2
CASSPGTSGRDEQYF
TGTGCCAGCAGCCCAGGGACTAGCGGGAGAGACGAGCAGTACTTC
>TRBJ2-7|TRBV28|-|TRBD1
CASSTTGWYEQYF
TGTGCCAGCAGTACGACAGGGTGGTACGAGCAGTACTTC
>TRBJ2-3|TRBV7-9|-|-
CASRSSSVKGYTQYF
TGTGCCAGCAGATCCTCTAGCGTTAAAGGATATACGCAGTATTTT
>TRBJ2-7|TRBV6-5|-|TRBD1
CASSLGTGGLEQYF
TGTGCCAGCAGTCTCGGGACAGGGGGATTAGAGCAGTACTTC